The rows below give T cell receptor beta chains drawn from one sample of a study of blood T cell repertoires in COVID-19. TCRdb's table, derived via immunoSEQ multiplex PCR, lists solely in-frame clones and lacks some. The profile covers roughly 180,000 clones, with about four fifths appearing a single time and approximately 10% taken by the ten largest. Sequencing used peripheral blood. The receptors shown here come from a woman aged 40 to 50 with COVID-19, enrolled during active disease. The CDR3 runs from the conserved cysteine through the conserved F or W. The D gene is left open where the match is weak. Not every row has a clone size; where given, it reads once, few, many or a size class.

J gene: TRBJ2-1; clone size: NA; D gene: TRBD2; V gene: TRBV3-1/TRBV3-2; CDR3 DNA: TGTGCCAGCAGCCCGACGGCCGGGACTAGCGGAAACAATGAGCAGTTCTTC; CDR3 protein: CASSPTAGTSGNNEQFF
J gene: TRBJ2-5; clone size: NA; D gene: TRBD2; V gene: TRBV3-1/TRBV3-2; CDR3 DNA: TGTGCCACCCAAAGGGGGGCGGGAGGGGTCGGGGAGACCCAGTACTTC; CDR3 protein: CATQRGAGGVGETQYF
J gene: TRBJ2-7; clone size: NA; D gene: NA; V gene: TRBV21-1; CDR3 DNA: TGTGCCAGCAGCAAAGGCTTAGAAAGCGGGAGTAGCTCCTACGAGCAGTACTTC; CDR3 protein: CASSKGLESGSSSYEQYF
J gene: TRBJ1-2; clone size: NA; D gene: NA; V gene: TRBV14; CDR3 DNA: TGTGCCAGCAGCCAGGTGCCGGGACTCCAAGGCTACACCTTC; CDR3 protein: CASSQVPGLQGYTF
J gene: TRBJ1-6; clone size: NA; D gene: NA; V gene: TRBV7-9; CDR3 DNA: TGTGCCAGCAGCTCAGAGGGCGTAAGCTCCTATAATTCACCCCTCCACTTT; CDR3 protein: CASSSEGVSSYNSPLHF
J gene: TRBJ2-7; clone size: many; D gene: TRBD2; V gene: TRBV5-8; CDR3 DNA: TGTGCCAGCAGCCCGGGACTAGCGGTGCTCTGGGGCGAGCAGTACTTC; CDR3 protein: CASSPGLAVLWGEQYF
J gene: TRBJ1-2; clone size: NA; D gene: TRBD1; V gene: TRBV14; CDR3 DNA: TGTGCCAGCAGCCAGCAGGGGGTTCTACGGTATGGCTACACCTTC; CDR3 protein: CASSQQGVLRYGYTF
J gene: TRBJ2-6; clone size: NA; D gene: TRBD2; V gene: TRBV5-6; CDR3 DNA: TGTGCCAGCAGCACGGGGAGGGATGGGGCCAACGTCCTGACTTTC; CDR3 protein: CASSTGRDGANVLTF
J gene: TRBJ2-7; clone size: few; D gene: NA; V gene: TRBV19; CDR3 DNA: TGTGCCAGTAGTATAGGAACGGGGAGCTCCTACGAGCAGTACTTC; CDR3 protein: CASSIGTGSSYEQYF
J gene: TRBJ1-2; clone size: NA; D gene: NA; V gene: TRBV30; CDR3 DNA: TGTGCCTGGAGTATGGGACAACAAGTTGGCTACACCTTC; CDR3 protein: CAWSMGQQVGYTF
J gene: TRBJ1-4; clone size: once; D gene: TRBD1; V gene: TRBV7-9; CDR3 DNA: TGTGCCAGCAGCGACGGGACAGGGGGCGGGGATGAAAAACTGTTTTTT; CDR3 protein: CASSDGTGGGDEKLFF
J gene: TRBJ2-2; clone size: few; D gene: TRBD2; V gene: TRBV19; CDR3 DNA: TGTGCCAGTAGTAGTGGACTAGCGGGAGAAATTGGCGGGGAGCTGTTTTTT; CDR3 protein: CASSSGLAGEIGGELFF
J gene: TRBJ2-1; clone size: NA; D gene: NA; V gene: TRBV10-3; CDR3 DNA: TGTGCCATCGAGAGTGACCAGGCCTACAATGAGCAGTTCTTC; CDR3 protein: CAIESDQAYNEQFF
J gene: TRBJ2-3; clone size: NA; D gene: TRBD2; V gene: TRBV3-1/TRBV3-2; CDR3 DNA: TGTGCCAGCAGCCAAGATTTGGCGGGGGGCGTGCTAGATACGCAGTATTTT; CDR3 protein: CASSQDLAGGVLDTQYF